A selection of T cell receptor beta chains follows, all from one sample in a study of T cell responses to AZD1222 COVID-19 vaccine. Some clones are missing from TCRdb's copy, which holds only in-frame ones; the method was immunoSEQ multiplex PCR. The sample shows 45,000 to 60,000 clones, about 85% of them seen only once. The sample in question was peripheral blood, obtained on day 0 of AZD1222 vaccination. The receptors were sampled from an adult in good health. Each CDR3 is given with its conserved first and last residue. A D gene is named only where the DNA matches it firmly. The listing skips clone size in some rows; elsewhere it reads once, few, many or a size class.

clone size | J gene | V gene | D gene | CDR3 protein | CDR3 DNA
- | TRBJ1-2 | TRBV7-8 | TRBD1 | CASSLERQGAIPDYGYTF | TGTGCCAGCAGCTTAGAAAGGCAGGGGGCGATCCCCGACTATGGCTACACCTTC
- | TRBJ2-5 | TRBV5-1 | - | CASSLSYPGPGATQYF | TGCGCCAGCAGCTTGAGTTATCCGGGGCCAGGGGCGACCCAGTACTTC
once | TRBJ1-2 | TRBV10-3 | - | CAISPGADSYGYTF | TGTGCCATCAGCCCCGGGGCAGACAGCTATGGCTACACCTTC
- | TRBJ2-2 | TRBV9 | - | CASSPPLNTGELFF | TGTGCCAGCAGCCCCCCTCTGAACACCGGGGAGCTGTTTTTT
- | TRBJ1-4 | TRBV9 | TRBD1 | CASSVGETGVEKLFF | TGTGCCAGCAGCGTAGGAGAGACAGGGGTTGAAAAACTGTTTTTT
- | TRBJ2-1 | TRBV19 | TRBD2 | CASSISGGGNEQFF | TGTGCCAGTAGTATCAGCGGGGGGGGCAATGAGCAGTTCTTC
- | TRBJ2-2 | TRBV15 | - | CATSRDRGYGELFF | TGTGCCACCAGCAGAGATCGCGGATACGGGGAGCTGTTTTTT
- | TRBJ2-3 | TRBV3-1/TRBV3-2 | TRBD2 | CASSQDLLKRGWIDTQYF | TGTGCCAGCAGCCAAGATCTCCTCAAGCGGGGTTGGATAGATACGCAGTATTTT
- | TRBJ1-2 | TRBV7-8 | TRBD1 | CASSRGGAGYGYTF | TGTGCCAGCAGCCGAGGGGGCGCGGGCTATGGCTACACCTTC
- | TRBJ2-3 | TRBV23-1 | - | CASVLGQFTDTQYF | TGCGCCAGCGTCCTTGGACAGTTCACAGATACGCAGTATTTT
- | TRBJ1-4 | TRBV4-1 | - | CASSQVTGFNEKLFF | TGCGCCAGCAGCCAAGTGACAGGCTTTAATGAAAAACTGTTTTTT
- | TRBJ2-1 | TRBV7-3 | - | CASSLRGPSAGEQFF | TGTGCCAGCAGCTTAAGAGGACCTAGCGCTGGCGAGCAGTTCTTC
- | TRBJ2-7 | TRBV28 | TRBD2 | CASSPTGLVLAYEQYF | TGTGCCAGCAGTCCAACCGGACTAGTGTTAGCGTACGAGCAGTACTTC
- | TRBJ2-2 | TRBV6-4 | - | CASRGGTTGELFF | TGTGCCAGCAGAGGAGGGACCACCGGGGAGCTGTTTTTT
- | TRBJ1-3 | TRBV11-2 | - | CASSEVPGIVYF | TGTGCCAGCAGCGAAGTGCCAGGGATAGTATATTTT
- | TRBJ1-2 | TRBV30 | - | CAWSDSYGYTF | TGTGCCTGGAGCGACAGCTATGGCTACACCTTC
once | TRBJ1-3 | TRBV27 | TRBD1 | CASSTRTGYSGNTIYF | TGTGCCAGCAGTACCAGGACAGGCTACTCTGGAAACACCATATATTTT
- | TRBJ2-5 | TRBV28 | TRBD2 | CASSARAGGVQETQYF | TGTGCCAGCAGCGCCAGAGCGGGGGGGGTTCAAGAGACCCAGTACTTC
- | TRBJ1-6 | TRBV7-6 | - | CASSLDSGYNSPLHF | TGTGCCAGCAGCTTAGATTCTGGTTATAATTCACCCCTCCACTTT
- | TRBJ1-5 | TRBV28 | - | CASSGTQNQPQHF | TGTGCCAGTTCCGGGACACAAAATCAGCCCCAGCATTTT